Each of the 9 T cell receptor beta chains below was sequenced from the same sample in a study of spatial heterogeneity in lung cancer. The time point here: sample taken at primary tumor resection. Each CDR3 protein is one row after TCRdb ran MiXCR on the 5' RACE reads. The data hold about 21,000 distinct CDR3 sequences, with around 4.3% observed a single time. The specimen comprised PBMCs, sampled at surgery. The receptors shown here come from a male donor with early-stage non-small cell lung cancer.

At least ten counts were recorded for this clonotype. This chain joins TRBV27 and TRBJ2-1; the match to TRBD1 covers 9 bases. In germline, CDR1 is MNHEY, CDR2 SMNVEV (reference sequence). Trimming took 3 bases from V and 6 from J; bases not matched to a gene: 6. The CDR3 is 15 residues long. CDR3: CASSFDGQGLNEQFF. CDR3 coding DNA: TGTGCCAGCAGTTTTGACGGACAGGGGCTCAATGAGCAGTTCTTC.

The rearrangement joins TRBV6-2 or TRBV6-3 to TRBJ2-5, with D tentatively TRBD1 (5 bases). The CDR3 sequence is 15 residues long. V lost 10 bases to trimming and J lost 4 bases, with 22 bases between them. Germline CDR1 and CDR2: MNHEY and SVGEGT. The DNA of the CDR3 is TGTGCCACTATGTGGGAACCAGGGTCTATAGAGACCCAGTACTTC. Its translation is CATMWEPGSIETQYF.

This clonotype was seen many times. The chain combines TRBV4-3 with TRBJ1-4; TRBD1 might be the D (5 bases). V was cut by 3 bases and J by 7 bases, with 15 bases left in between. The CDR3 contains 15 residues. CDR1 is LGHNA and CDR2 is YSLEER in the germline V gene. CDR3 bases: TGCGCCAGCAGCCAGATACAGGTACATATTGAAAAACTGTTTTTT. It codes for CASSQIQVHIEKLFF.

This clonotype is termed medium-sized. V usage is TRBV28 and J usage is TRBJ1-3, with 7 bases lining up with TRBD1. The CDR3 is made up of 17 amino acids. The trim removed 7 bases at V and 0 bases at J, leaving 12 bases unmatched. Germline V gene sequence: CDR1 MDHEN, CDR2 SYDVKM. The CDR3 here is CASTLRGPAYSGNTIYF. DNA for the CDR3: TGTGCCAGCACCCTTAGGGGGCCGGCATACTCTGGAAACACCATATATTTT.

This clonotype has just a few counts. This chain joins TRBV28 and TRBJ1-3, with a tentative D call TRBD1 (5 bases). From germline, CDR1 is MDHEN and CDR2 SYDVKM. The V end lost 5 bases, the J end lost 7 bases, and 12 bases lay between the germline ends. The CDR3 has 13 residues. For the CDR3, the DNA is TGTGCCAGCAGTCCGAGAGGGACCAACACCATATATTTT. This gives the protein CASSPRGTNTIYF.

For the CDR3, the DNA is TGTGCCAGCAGTTACAAGACAGTCTACAATGAGCAGTTCTTC. This sequence encodes CASSYKTVYNEQFF. This chain joins TRBV6-5 and TRBJ2-1; D is perhaps TRBD1 (5 bases). Trimming cost V 2 bases and J 3 bases, with 8 bases left between them. Germline V gene lookup returns CDR1 MNHEY and CDR2 SVGAGI. CDR3 length: 14 amino acids.

The chain carries TRBV2 and TRBJ1-6; TRBD1 agrees at 7 bases. Losses at the gene ends were 5 bases for V and 4 bases for J; bases not matched to a gene: 11. Per the germline V gene, CDR1 is SNHLY and CDR2 is FYNNEI. The CDR3 has 17 amino acids. The CDR3 protein is CASSPGGRGPYNSPLHF. The CDR3 coding sequence is TGTGCCAGCAGTCCTGGGGGGAGGGGGCCTTATAATTCACCCCTCCACTTT. The whole variable domain, remainder taken from reference TRBV2 and TRBJ1-6, is EPEVTQTPSHQVTQMGQEVILRCVPISNHLYFYWYRQILGQKVEFLVSFYNNEISEKSEIFDDQFSVERPDGSNFTLKIRSTKLEDSAMYFCASSPGGRGPYNSPLHFGNGTRLTVT.

The V gene is TRBV6-5, the J gene TRBJ2-3; tentative D call: TRBD1 (5 bases). The CDR3 consists of 16 residues. Germline V CDR1 and CDR2: MNHEY, SVGAGI. With 4 bases removed from V and 6 bases from J, the gap between germline ends came to 20 bases. CDR3 sequence (DNA): TGTGCCAGCAGTTCCCCTGGGTCGGCAGGGTGGGATACGCAGTATTTT. Protein product: CASSSPGSAGWDTQYF.

Ten or more counts support this clonotype. The chain combines TRBV24-1 with TRBJ2-2, with D perhaps TRBD1 (5 bases). Trimming shortened V by 1 base and J by 2 bases, and 10 bases separated the two germline ends. CDR3 length: 16 residues. CDR1 is KGHDR, CDR2 SFDVKD, per germline. The CDR3 coding sequence is TGTGCCACCAGTGATTTAACCCAGGGTAACACCGGGGAGCTGTTTTTT. Its protein is CATSDLTQGNTGELFF.